These 27 T cell receptor beta chains were all obtained from the same sample, sequenced in a study of blood T cell repertoires in COVID-19. The protocol was immunoSEQ multiplex PCR, while the TCRdb copy is restricted to in-frame clones and leaves out a portion. The sample lists 250,000 or so clones, 91% seen once, with approximately 2.9% in the top ten. Sequencing was performed on PBMCs or T cells enriched from blood (not recorded which). The receptors were sampled from a man in his forties who had been exposed to COVID-19.

The rearrangement joins TRBV28 to TRBJ1-2, with 9 bases aligning to TRBD1. Germline CDR1 is MDHEN and CDR2 is SYDVKM. CDR3 length: 14 amino acids. The junction had 12 bases not matched to a gene; V was cut back by 8 bases and J by 8 bases. This CDR3 is CASFLPGQGGGYTF. As DNA, the CDR3 is TGTGCCAGCTTTCTGCCGGGACAGGGAGGCGGCTACACCTTC.

V gene TRBV19 combines with J gene TRBJ1-2; D uncertain. CDR3 length: 15 residues. V was cut by 7 bases and J by 6 bases, with 21 bases left in between. CDR1 is LNHDA, CDR2 SQIVND, per germline (reference sequence). CDR3 protein: CASNIAFVSVNGYTF. The CDR3 DNA reads TGTGCCAGTAATATCGCCTTTGTGAGCGTAAATGGCTACACCTTC.

The chain combines TRBV30 with TRBJ2-5; 8 positions match TRBD2. V lost 0 bases and J lost 4; bases outside the gene matches: 7. The CDR3 loop spans 15 amino acids. Germline CDR1 reads GTSNPN; CDR2 reads SVGIG (reference sequence). The CDR3 loop is CAWSVSSGRRETQYF. The DNA of the CDR3 is TGTGCCTGGAGTGTTTCCAGCGGGAGACGAGAGACCCAGTACTTC.

This clone came up once. J is TRBJ1-1 and V is TRBV23-1; D is unresolved. TRBV23-1 is identified as an open reading frame with a role that is uncertain. V was cut by 4 bases and J by 5 bases, with 17 bases left in between. The CDR3 is 15 amino acids. This chain's CDR3 is CASSPQWEEETEAFF. The DNA for the CDR3 is TGCGCCAGCAGTCCCCAGTGGGAGGAGGAAACTGAAGCTTTCTTT.

This chain uses TRBV5-1 with TRBJ2-1; perhaps TRBD1 as D (5 bases). This CDR3 contains 12 residues. Looked up from germline, CDR1 is SGHRS and CDR2 is YFSETQ. Trimming stripped 5 bases from V and 16 bases from J, with 19 bases between. The CDR3 loop is CASRPDSPSLFF. CDR3 nucleotide sequence: TGCGCCAGCAGACCTGACAGCCCCTCACTATTCTTC.

The chain uses TRBV30 and TRBJ2-5; D possibly corresponds to TRBD1 (6 bases). CDR1 is GTSNPN, CDR2 SVGIG, per germline (reference sequence). This CDR3 comprises 12 residues. V was trimmed by 7 bases and J by 4 bases, leaving 13 bases between them. Here the CDR3 reads CALKGVGETQYF. Written as DNA, the CDR3 is TGTGCCTTGAAGGGGGTAGGAGAGACCCAGTACTTC.

This clone was detected only a few times. The rearrangement uses TRBV21-1 and TRBJ1-3. TRBV21-1 is assigned pseudogene status. The CDR3 runs 15 residues. The CDR3 reads CASSNENSSGNTIYF. The DNA of the CDR3 is TGTGCCAGCAGCAACGAGAATTCCTCTGGAAACACCATATATTTT.

The chain is built from TRBV11-3 and TRBJ2-7, with 9 bases that match TRBD2. Germline values: CDR1 SGHNT, CDR2 YENEEA. This CDR3 region has 17 residues. Germline trimming cut 1 base from V and 2 bases from J; bases unmatched to any gene: 9. Written as DNA, the CDR3 is TGTGCCAGCAGCTTAGGGCTCGGCAGCGGGAGGCCCTACGAGCAGTACTTC. Its translation is CASSLGLGSGRPYEQYF.

The chain uses TRBV24-1 and TRBJ2-1; D is possibly TRBD1 (6 bases). Germline CDR1 KGHDR, CDR2 SFDVKD. V dropped 1 base and J dropped 6 bases, with 15 bases sitting between them. This CDR3 is built from 16 residues. In DNA form, the CDR3 reads TGTGCCACCAGTGATTTCAGGCCAGGACAGATCAATGAGCAGTTCTTC. Translation: CATSDFRPGQINEQFF.

This clone was observed once. The chain combines TRBV30 with TRBJ1-1; D is perhaps TRBD1 (5 bases). V lost 2 bases to trimming and J lost 6 bases, with 13 bases between them. This CDR3 is built from 13 residues. CDR1 GTSNPN and CDR2 SVGIG come from the germline V gene (reference sequence). Here the CDR3 DNA reads TGTGCCTGGAGTATCCAGGGCATCGCTGAAGCTTTCTTT. This gives the protein CAWSIQGIAEAFF.

This clone has a single count. This sequence joins TRBV19 and TRBJ1-5; 7 nucleotides agree with TRBD1. The CDR3 spans 17 residues. Germline V gene lookup returns CDR1 LNHDA and CDR2 SQIVND (reference sequence). V trimming: 3 bases; J trimming: 1 base; junction bases outside the gene matches: 9. Written as DNA, the CDR3 is TGTGCCAGTAGTATGCGGTTAACAGGGGAAAGCAATCAGCCCCAGCATTTT. Encoded protein: CASSMRLTGESNQPQHF.

CDR3 in DNA: TGTGCCTGGAGTGTACAGGTGGATACGCAGTATTTT. It encodes CAWSVQVDTQYF. The V call is TRBV30, the J call TRBJ2-3, with a possible D match to TRBD1 (5 bases). The CDR3 consists of 12 residues. Trimming stripped 0 bases from V and 6 bases from J, with 7 bases between. The germline V gene has CDR1 GTSNPN and CDR2 SVGIG (reference sequence).

This clone was found once. This chain links TRBV3-1 (or the pseudogene TRBV3-2) with TRBJ2-3, with 8 nucleotides matching TRBD2. The CDR3 runs to 16 residues. V trimming: 4 bases; J trimming: 7 bases; junction bases outside the gene matches: 13. From germline, CDR1 is LGHDT and CDR2 YNNKEL (reference sequence). The CDR3 loop reads CASSLDNGREGNTQYF. The CDR3 DNA sequence: TGTGCCAGCAGCCTGGACAACGGGAGGGAGGGAAATACGCAGTATTTT.

The CDR3 region is CATSQGGNTEAFF. CDR3 nucleotides: TGTGCCACCAGCCAGGGGGGGAACACTGAAGCTTTCTTT. The chain couples TRBV24-1 to TRBJ1-1, with 7 bases fitting TRBD1. The CDR3 is made up of 13 amino acids. The ends lost 7 bases at V and 1 base at J; junction bases unmatched: 2. Looked up from germline, CDR1 is KGHDR and CDR2 is SFDVKD.

J is TRBJ2-5 and V is TRBV11-2; D is unclear. The CDR3 consists of 15 residues. V lost 5 bases, J lost 0 bases, and 13 bases lay in between. CDR1 is SGHAT, CDR2 FQNNGV, per germline. The CDR3 here is CASSLNQPYQETQYF. The CDR3 DNA sequence: TGTGCCAGCAGCCTAAACCAACCGTACCAAGAGACCCAGTACTTC.

This chain links TRBV6-5 with TRBJ1-1; the match to TRBD1 covers 7 bases. Per germline, CDR1 MNHEY and CDR2 SVGAGI. The CDR3 spans 13 residues. Trimming removed 9 bases from V and 0 bases from J; junction bases left unmatched: 4. CDR3 region: CASGTAMNTEAFF. For the CDR3, the DNA is TGTGCCAGTGGGACAGCTATGAACACTGAAGCTTTCTTT.

This clone turned up a few times. This chain links TRBV29-1 with TRBJ1-1, with unresolved D. Germline CDR1 and CDR2: SQVTM and ANQGSEA. The germline V and J ends were trimmed by 5 bases and 0 bases, with 10 bases remaining between them. The CDR3 length is 13 residues. The CDR3 DNA reads TGCAGCGTTATCGAGTTATTGAACACTGAAGCTTTCTTT. It translates to CSVIELLNTEAFF. The full variable domain, in which reference TRBV29-1 and TRBJ1-1 provide the parts outside the CDR3, is SAVISQKPSRDICQRGTSLTIQCQVDSQVTMMFWYRQQPGQSLTLIATANQGSEATYESGFVIDKFPISRPNLTFSTLTVSNMSPEDSSIYLCSVIELLNTEAFFGQGTRLTVV.

This clone was counted a single time. The chain has TRBV5-1 and TRBJ1-5, with D hard to call. Germline CDR1 SGHRS, CDR2 YFSETQ. The CDR3 is 13 amino acids. V dropped 4 bases and J dropped 6 bases, with 11 bases sitting between them. This CDR3 reads CASSQDSGQPQHF. The CDR3 bases are TGCGCCAGCAGCCAAGATTCAGGTCAGCCCCAGCATTTT.

This clone was seen more than once but under ten times. This chain uses TRBV15 with TRBJ2-1; D perhaps matches TRBD2 (5 bases). V gave up 1 base and J gave up 5 bases, with 12 bases separating them. The germline CDR1 and CDR2 sequences are LNHNV and YYDKDF (reference sequence). The CDR3 is made up of 15 amino acids. The CDR3 bases are TGTGCCACCAGCAGAGGAGGGAGTACAAACAATGAGCAGTTCTTC. Protein: CATSRGGSTNNEQFF.

This chain uses TRBV27 with TRBJ1-1; 9 positions agree with TRBD1. Trimming at V came to 2 bases and at J to 10 bases, leaving 5 bases not matched to a gene. This CDR3 is built from 13 residues. Germline V gene sequence: CDR1 MNHEY, CDR2 SMNVEV (reference sequence). CDR3 in amino acids: CASSLEQGARAFF. In DNA form, the CDR3 reads TGTGCCAGCAGTTTAGAACAGGGGGCAAGAGCTTTCTTT.

The V gene is TRBV5-1, the J gene TRBJ2-2; no clear D gene. Germline V gene sequence: CDR1 SGHRS, CDR2 YFSETQ. CDR3 length equals 13 residues. Trimming removed 0 bases from V and 5 bases from J, with 5 bases in between. CDR3 amino acids: CASSLVLTGELFF. DNA of the CDR3: TGCGCCAGCAGCTTGGTCTTGACCGGGGAGCTGTTTTTT.

The chain's CDR3 is CASSFRQAHTDTQYF. CDR3 nucleotide sequence: TGCGCCAGCAGTTTCAGGCAAGCCCACACAGATACGCAGTATTTT. V usage is TRBV4-3 and J usage is TRBJ2-3; D is undetermined. Trimming took off 6 bases at V and 2 bases at J, with 15 bases between the two ends. This CDR3 spans 15 amino acids. The germline V gene has CDR1 LGHNA and CDR2 YSLEER.

The chain couples TRBV7-3 to TRBJ1-1, with D unclear. The CDR3 contains 13 residues. Trimming took 6 bases from V and 1 from J, leaving 9 bases between them. Germline CDR1 is SGHTA and CDR2 is FQGTGA. In DNA, the CDR3 is TGTGCCAGCAGTTCCGGGTCGAACACTGAAGCTTTCTTT. Translation: CASSSGSNTEAFF.

The V and J genes are TRBV28 and TRBJ2-4; 10 nucleotides align to TRBD2. The V and J ends lost 6 bases and 4 bases, in that order; junction bases with no gene match: 6. Germline V CDR1 and CDR2: MDHEN, SYDVKM. The CDR3 runs to 15 residues. The CDR3 protein is CASSPTSGSKNIQYF. CDR3 sequence (DNA): TGTGCCAGCAGCCCGACTAGCGGGTCTAAAAACATTCAGTACTTC.

The chain couples TRBV9 to TRBJ2-3, with D perhaps TRBD2 (6 bases). This CDR3 is 13 amino acids long. In germline, CDR1 is SGDLS, CDR2 YYNGEE. V lost 3 bases and J 6 bases, leaving 11 bases between the germline ends. Here the CDR3 DNA reads TGTGCCAGCAGCGAAAGTGGGGGGGATACGCAGTATTTT. Translated: CASSESGGDTQYF.

The V call is TRBV7-3, the J call TRBJ2-7; the match to TRBD1 covers 10 bases. Germline V gene data show CDR1 as SGHTA and CDR2 as FQGTGA. V lost 5 bases and J lost 6; bases outside the gene matches: 13. This CDR3 is built from 16 residues. The CDR3 nucleotides read TGTGCCAGCAGCCCACAGCCCCCCGGGACAGGGGTCGAGCAGTACTTC. Its protein is CASSPQPPGTGVEQYF.

This chain links TRBV11-2 with TRBJ2-5; D might be TRBD2 (5 bases). V dropped 5 bases and J dropped 5 bases, with 15 bases sitting between them. The CDR3 has 14 residues. Germline V CDR1 and CDR2: SGHAT, FQNNGV. CDR3 nucleotides: TGTGCCAGCAGCGCCACAACTAGTACGGAGACCCAGTACTTC. It codes for CASSATTSTETQYF.